This T cell receptor (beta chain) was recovered during a study of beta chain features in type 1 diabetes. The CDR3 covers 16 residues. The V end was cut by 5 bases, the J end by 0 bases, with 14 bases between. The germline V gene has CDR1 SGHTA and CDR2 FQGTGA. The investigators reverse transcribed all of the isolated RNA, so they sequenced expressed TCRB transcripts. Clones were sequenced by immunoSEQ multiplex PCR, and TCRdb holds only the in-frame ones, with some missing. Of 330,000 or so clones listed, about 14% are singletons. This TCR was recovered from a man younger than 40 in good health. The rearrangement links TRBV7-3 to TRBJ2-1; D is perhaps TRBD2 (6 bases). The material sequenced was central memory CD4+ T cells from blood. The CDR3 protein is CASSPTGGTSYNEQFF. CDR3 in DNA: TGTGCCAGCAGCCCGACCGGGGGTACCTCCTACAATGAGCAGTTCTTC.